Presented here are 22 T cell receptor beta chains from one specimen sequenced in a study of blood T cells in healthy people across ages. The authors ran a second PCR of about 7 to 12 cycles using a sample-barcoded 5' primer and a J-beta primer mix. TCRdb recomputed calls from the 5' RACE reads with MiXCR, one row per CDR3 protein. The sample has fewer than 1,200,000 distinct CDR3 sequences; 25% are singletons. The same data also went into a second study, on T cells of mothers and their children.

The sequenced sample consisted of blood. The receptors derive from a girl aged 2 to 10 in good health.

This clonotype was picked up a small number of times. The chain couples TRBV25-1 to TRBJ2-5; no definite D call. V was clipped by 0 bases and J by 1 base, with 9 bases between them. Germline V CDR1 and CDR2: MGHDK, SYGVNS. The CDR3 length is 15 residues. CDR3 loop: CASSEYRMSQETQYF. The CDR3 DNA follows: TGTGCCAGCAGTGAATATCGGATGAGCCAAGAGACCCAGTACTTC.

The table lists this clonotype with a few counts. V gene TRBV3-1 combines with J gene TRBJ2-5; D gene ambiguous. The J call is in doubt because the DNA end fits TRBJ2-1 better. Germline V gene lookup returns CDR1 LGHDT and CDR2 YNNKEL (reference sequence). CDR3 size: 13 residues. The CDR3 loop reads CASSQVAEAEQFF. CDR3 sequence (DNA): TGTGCCAGCAGCCAAGTCGCTGAGGCTGAGCAGTTCTTC.

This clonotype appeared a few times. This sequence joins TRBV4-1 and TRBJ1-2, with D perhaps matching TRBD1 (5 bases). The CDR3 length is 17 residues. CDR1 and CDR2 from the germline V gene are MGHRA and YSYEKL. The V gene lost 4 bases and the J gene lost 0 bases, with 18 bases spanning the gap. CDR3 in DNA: TGCGCCAGCAGCCTCGTTCCTGGGACCACCTCTAACTATGGCTACACCTTC. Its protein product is CASSLVPGTTSNYGYTF.

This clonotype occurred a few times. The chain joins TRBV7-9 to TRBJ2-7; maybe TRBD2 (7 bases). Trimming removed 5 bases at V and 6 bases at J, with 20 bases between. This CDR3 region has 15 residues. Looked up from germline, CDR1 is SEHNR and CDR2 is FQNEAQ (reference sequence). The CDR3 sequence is CASSAEGGRVFEQYF. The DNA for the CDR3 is TGTGCCAGCAGCGCCGAGGGGGGGCGAGTGTTCGAGCAGTACTTC.

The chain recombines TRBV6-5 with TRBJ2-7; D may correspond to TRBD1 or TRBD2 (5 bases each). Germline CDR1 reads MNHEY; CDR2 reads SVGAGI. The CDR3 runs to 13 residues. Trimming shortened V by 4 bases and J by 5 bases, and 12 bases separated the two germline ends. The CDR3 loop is CASSSGALHEQYF. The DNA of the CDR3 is TGTGCCAGCAGTTCCGGGGCCCTTCACGAGCAGTACTTC.

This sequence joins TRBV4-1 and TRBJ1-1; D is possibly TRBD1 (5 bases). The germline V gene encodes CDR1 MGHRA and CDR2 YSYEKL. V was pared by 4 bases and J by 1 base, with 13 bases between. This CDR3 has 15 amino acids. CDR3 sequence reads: CASSPVGTPNTEAFF. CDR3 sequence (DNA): TGCGCCAGCAGCCCAGTCGGGACGCCGAACACTGAAGCTTTCTTT.

CDR3 DNA: TGCAGTGCCACAAGCGGGGGGGCACAAGATACGCAGTATTTT. It codes for CSATSGGAQDTQYF. The J gene is TRBJ2-3, the V gene TRBV20-1, with 10 bases fitting TRBD2. The V gene's germline CDR1 is DFQATT and CDR2 SNEGSKA (reference sequence). The CDR3 is made up of 14 amino acids. V gave up 6 bases and J gave up 5 bases; unmatched junction bases: 8.

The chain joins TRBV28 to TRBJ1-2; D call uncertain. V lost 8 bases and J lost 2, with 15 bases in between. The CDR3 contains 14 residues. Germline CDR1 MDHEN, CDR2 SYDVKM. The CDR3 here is CASGVFSKNYGYTF. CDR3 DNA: TGTGCCAGCGGGGTCTTTTCGAAAAACTATGGCTACACCTTC.

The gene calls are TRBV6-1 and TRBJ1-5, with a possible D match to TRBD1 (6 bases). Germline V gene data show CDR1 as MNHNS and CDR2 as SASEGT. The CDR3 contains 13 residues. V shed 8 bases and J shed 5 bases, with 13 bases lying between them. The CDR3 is CASPPTGHQPQHF. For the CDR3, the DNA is TGTGCCAGCCCCCCGACAGGACATCAGCCCCAGCATTTT.

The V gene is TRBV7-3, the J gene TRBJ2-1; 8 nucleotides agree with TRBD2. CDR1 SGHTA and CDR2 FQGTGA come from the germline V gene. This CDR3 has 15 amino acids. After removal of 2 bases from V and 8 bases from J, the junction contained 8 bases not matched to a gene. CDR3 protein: CASSLGRGGQDEQFF. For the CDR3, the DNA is TGTGCCAGCAGCTTAGGACGGGGGGGGCAGGATGAGCAGTTCTTC. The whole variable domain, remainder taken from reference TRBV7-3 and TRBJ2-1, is GAGVSQTPSNKVTEKGKYVELRCDPISGHTALYWYRQSLGQGPEFLIYFQGTGAADDSGLPNDRFFAVRPEGSVSTLKIQRTERGDSAVYLCASSLGRGGQDEQFFGPGTRLTVL.

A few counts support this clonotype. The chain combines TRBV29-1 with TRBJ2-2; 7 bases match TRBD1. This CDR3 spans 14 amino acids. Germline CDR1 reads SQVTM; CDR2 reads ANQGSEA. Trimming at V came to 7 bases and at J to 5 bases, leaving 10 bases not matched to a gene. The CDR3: CSGSRDRGTGELFF. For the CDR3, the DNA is TGCAGCGGTTCTAGGGACAGAGGTACCGGGGAGCTGTTTTTT.

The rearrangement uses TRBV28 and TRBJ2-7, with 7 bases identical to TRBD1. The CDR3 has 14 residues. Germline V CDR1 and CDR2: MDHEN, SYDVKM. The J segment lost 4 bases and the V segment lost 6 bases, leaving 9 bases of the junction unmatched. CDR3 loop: CASRHDRAGYEQYF. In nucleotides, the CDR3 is TGTGCCAGCAGACACGACAGGGCCGGTTACGAGCAGTACTTC.

CDR3 nucleotide sequence: TGTGCCAGCAGCCCCGATGAGGGGCCAGATACGCAGTATTTT. Its protein product is CASSPDEGPDTQYF. The rearrangement links TRBV13 to TRBJ2-3; D assignment may be TRBD1 or TRBD2 (5 bases each). V lost 5 bases, J lost 4 bases, and 13 bases lay in between. This CDR3 region has 14 residues. Germline lookup yields CDR1 PRHDT and CDR2 FYEKMQ (reference sequence).

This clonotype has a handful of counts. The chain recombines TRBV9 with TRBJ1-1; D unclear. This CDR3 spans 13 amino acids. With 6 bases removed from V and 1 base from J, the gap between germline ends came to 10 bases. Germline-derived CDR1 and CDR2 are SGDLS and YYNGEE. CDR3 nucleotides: TGTGCCAGCACGGGAGGGCCGAACACTGAAGCTTTCTTT. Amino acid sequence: CASTGGPNTEAFF.

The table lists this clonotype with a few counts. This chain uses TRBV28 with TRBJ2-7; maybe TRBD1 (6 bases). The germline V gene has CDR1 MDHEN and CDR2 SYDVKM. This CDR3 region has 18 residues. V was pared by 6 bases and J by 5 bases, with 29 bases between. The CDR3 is CASSTRGGFVSNINEQYF. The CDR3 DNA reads TGTGCCAGCAGCACCCGTGGGGGCTTTGTTTCGAATATTAACGAGCAGTACTTC. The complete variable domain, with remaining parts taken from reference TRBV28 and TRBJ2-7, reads DVKVTQSSRYLVKRTGEKVFLECVQDMDHENMFWYRQDPGLGLRLIYFSYDVKMKEKGDIPEGYSVSREKKERFSLILESASTNQTSMYLCASSTRGGFVSNINEQYFGPGTRLTVT.

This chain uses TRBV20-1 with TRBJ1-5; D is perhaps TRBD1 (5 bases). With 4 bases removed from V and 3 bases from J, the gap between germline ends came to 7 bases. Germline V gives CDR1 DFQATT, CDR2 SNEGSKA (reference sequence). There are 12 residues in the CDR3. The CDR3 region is CSATGNNQPQHF. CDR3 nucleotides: TGCAGTGCTACAGGGAACAATCAGCCCCAGCATTTT.

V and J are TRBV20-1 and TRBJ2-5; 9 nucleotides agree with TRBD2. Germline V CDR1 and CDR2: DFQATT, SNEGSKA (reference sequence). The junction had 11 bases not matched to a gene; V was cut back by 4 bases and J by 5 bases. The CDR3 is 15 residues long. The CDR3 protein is CSAIISGSGWETQYF. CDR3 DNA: TGCAGTGCTATCATTAGCGGGAGTGGTTGGGAGACCCAGTACTTC.

As DNA, the CDR3 is TGCAGTGCCTCTAGCGGGGTAGAGAATGAGCAGTTCTTC. Amino acids: CSASSGVENEQFF. This chain joins TRBV20-1 and TRBJ2-1, with 9 bases aligning to TRBD2. CDR3 length equals 13 residues. The J segment lost 7 bases and the V segment lost 6 bases, leaving 7 bases of the junction unmatched. Germline V gene sequence: CDR1 DFQATT, CDR2 SNEGSKA (reference sequence).

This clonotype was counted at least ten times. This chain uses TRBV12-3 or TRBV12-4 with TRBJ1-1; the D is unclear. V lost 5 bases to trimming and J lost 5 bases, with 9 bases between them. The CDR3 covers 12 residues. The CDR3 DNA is TGTGCCAGCAGTCCTCTGGGGACTGAAGCTTTCTTT. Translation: CASSPLGTEAFF.

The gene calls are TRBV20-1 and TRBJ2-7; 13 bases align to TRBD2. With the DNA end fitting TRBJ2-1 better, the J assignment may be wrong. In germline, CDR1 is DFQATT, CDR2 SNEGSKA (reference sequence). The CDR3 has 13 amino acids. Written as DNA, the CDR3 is TGCAGTGTACCGGGACTAGCGGGGCTAGAGCAGTTCTTC. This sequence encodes CSVPGLAGLEQFF.

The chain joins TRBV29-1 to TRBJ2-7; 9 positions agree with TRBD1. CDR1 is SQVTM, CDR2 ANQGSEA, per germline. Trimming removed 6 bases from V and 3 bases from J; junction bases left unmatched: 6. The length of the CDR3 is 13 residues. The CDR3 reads CSVRGTGNYEQYF. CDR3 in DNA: TGCAGCGTCCGCGGGACAGGGAACTACGAGCAGTACTTC.

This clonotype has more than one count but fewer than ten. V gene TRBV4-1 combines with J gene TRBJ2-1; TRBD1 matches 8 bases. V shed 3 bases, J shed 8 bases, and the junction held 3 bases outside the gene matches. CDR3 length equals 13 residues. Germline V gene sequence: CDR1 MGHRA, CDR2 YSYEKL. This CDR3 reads CASSQLTGDEQFF. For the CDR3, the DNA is TGCGCCAGCAGCCAGTTGACAGGGGATGAGCAGTTCTTC.